The 8 T cell receptor beta chains below all came from one sample that was sequenced in a study of radiotherapy plus CTLA-4 blockade in lung cancer. Clones were read by immunoSEQ multiplex PCR, and TCRdb kept only the in-frame ones, dropping some. The sample has approximately 94,000 clones, roughly 80% seen once. Here the sequenced sample was peripheral blood, taken from a patient treated with radiotherapy plus ipilimumab. These receptors were collected from a human donor with non-small cell lung cancer that progressed on radiotherapy plus ipilimumab.

The V and J genes are TRBV7-8 and TRBJ2-1, with TRBD1 as a possible D gene (6 bases). The ends were cut back, 2 bases at V and 0 bases at J, with 11 bases in the middle. The germline gives CDR1 SGHVS, CDR2 FQNEAQ. CDR3 size: 16 residues. CDR3 amino acids: CASSLLDSSSYNEQFF. DNA for the CDR3: TGTGCCAGCAGCTTATTGGACAGTTCCTCCTACAATGAGCAGTTCTTC.

The rearrangement joins TRBV5-4 to TRBJ2-1; weak D call: TRBD2 (5 bases). Germline V CDR1 and CDR2: SGHNT, YYREEE (reference sequence). The CDR3 has 15 residues. V was clipped by 0 bases and J by 5 bases, with 12 bases between them. DNA for the CDR3: TGTGCCAGCAGCTTGGCGGGAATAGGGAACAATGAGCAGTTCTTC. Its protein is CASSLAGIGNNEQFF.

The chain couples TRBV25-1 to TRBJ2-1; no definite D call. Germline CDR1 MGHDK, CDR2 SYGVNS. V lost 8 bases and J lost 8, with 13 bases in between. The CDR3 covers 12 residues. In nucleotides, the CDR3 is TGTGCCAGCGCTACATCGCCCCATGAGCAGTTCTTC. It translates to CASATSPHEQFF.

In DNA form, the CDR3 reads TGTGCCAGCAGTTCCCGAACTAGCGGTACTTACAATGAGCAGTTCTTC. This gives the protein CASSSRTSGTYNEQFF. The chain recombines TRBV2 with TRBJ2-1, with 8 bases fitting TRBD2. The CDR3 runs to 16 residues. The germline V gene has CDR1 SNHLY and CDR2 FYNNEI. V lost 5 bases, J lost 4 bases, and 10 bases stayed unmatched.

The table lists this clone with a few counts. CDR3 residues: CASSLLAGELFF. CDR3 in DNA: TGTGCCAGCAGTTTACTGGCCGGGGAGCTGTTTTTT. J is TRBJ2-2 and V is TRBV28; the D is unclear. From germline, CDR1 is MDHEN and CDR2 SYDVKM. V was trimmed by 2 bases and J by 6 bases, leaving 4 bases between them. This CDR3 is 12 amino acids long.

This chain links TRBV19 with TRBJ1-1, with D unresolved. CDR3 length: 11 residues. Trimming removed 8 bases at V and 8 bases at J, with 12 bases between. Per germline, CDR1 LNHDA and CDR2 SQIVND (reference sequence). The CDR3 DNA reads as TGTGCCAGTGAGCTAGGCGGGGAAGCTTTCTTT. This sequence encodes CASELGGEAFF.

The chain links TRBV23-1 to TRBJ2-7; unclear D gene. TRBV23-1 is flagged as an ORF with uncertain function. The CDR3 has 16 residues. V was clipped by 0 bases and J by 3 bases, with 15 bases between them. This CDR3 reads CASSQSSRVLHYEQYF. In DNA, the CDR3 is TGCGCCAGCAGTCAATCGTCCCGGGTACTTCACTACGAGCAGTACTTC.

The V gene is TRBV4-1, the J gene TRBJ1-4; 7 bases align to TRBD1. Germline-derived CDR1 and CDR2 are MGHRA and YSYEKL. Trimming removed 7 bases from V and 5 bases from J; junction bases left unmatched: 16. The CDR3 runs to 17 residues. The CDR3 bases are TGCGCCAGCACCCCCAGATTGACAGGGCGCTCAAATGAAAAACTGTTTTTT. It encodes CASTPRLTGRSNEKLFF.